The 23 T cell receptor beta chains reported below all come from one sample, sequenced in a study of blood T cells in healthy people across ages. For the second PCR, which ran for about 7 to 11 cycles, a sample-barcoded 5' primer and a J-beta primer mix were used. TCRdb reprocessed the 5' RACE reads with MiXCR, giving one entry per CDR3 protein. The table has roughly 1.6 million distinct CDR3 sequences, 30% to 40% seen once; the top ten hold around 10%. The sequenced sample consisted of blood. These receptors were collected from a woman in her 30s in good health.

The chain links TRBV9 to TRBJ2-3; either TRBD1 or TRBD2 may fit D (5 bases each). Germline V gives CDR1 SGDLS, CDR2 YYNGEE. The V end lost 3 bases, the J end lost 3 bases, and 17 bases lay between the germline ends. The length of the CDR3 is 16 residues. The CDR3 region has the DNA TGTGCCAGCAGCGAGCTAGGGACCATGGTTACAGATACGCAGTATTTT. Translated, it gives CASSELGTMVTDTQYF.

The chain employs TRBV12-3 or TRBV12-4 and TRBJ1-2, with 10 bases aligning to TRBD1. The CDR3 runs 15 residues. Trimming cost V 5 bases and J 7 bases; bases outside gene matches: 10. CDR3 loop: CASSPHLTGGFGYTF. The CDR3, as DNA: TGTGCCAGCAGTCCCCACTTGACAGGGGGCTTTGGCTACACCTTC.

The V gene is TRBV29-1, the J gene TRBJ2-7, with D perhaps being TRBD1 or TRBD2 (5 bases each). The V end lost 5 bases, the J end lost 5 bases, and 13 bases lay between the germline ends. The CDR3 extends over 12 amino acids. The germline V gene has CDR1 SQVTM and CDR2 ANQGSEA. In DNA form, the CDR3 reads TGCAGCGTTCGAGGGGAAAACCACGAGCAGTACTTC. Translated: CSVRGENHEQYF.

This clonotype was seen a handful of times. The chain combines TRBV10-3 with TRBJ1-2; TRBD1 agrees at 8 bases. The V segment lost 10 bases and the J segment 8 bases; nucleotides outside the gene matches: 9. The CDR3 sequence is 12 residues long. Germline loops: CDR1 ENHRY, CDR2 SYGVKD. The CDR3 DNA is TGTGCCACTACACAGGGGGTGGTAGGCTACACCTTC. Protein sequence: CATTQGVVGYTF.

DNA for the CDR3: TGCAGTGCTTGCTTCGACAGGTTTTGGGATACGCAGTATTTT. Translated, it gives CSACFDRFWDTQYF. The rearrangement links TRBV20-1 to TRBJ2-3, with D maybe TRBD1 (6 bases). Germline CDR1 and CDR2: DFQATT and SNEGSKA (reference sequence). The CDR3 runs to 14 residues. The V gene lost 5 bases and the J gene lost 6 bases, with 18 bases spanning the gap.

V usage is TRBV5-1 and J usage is TRBJ1-2, with 8 bases fitting TRBD1. The CDR3 totals 14 residues. Germline V lookup: CDR1 SGHRS, CDR2 YFSETQ. J lost 2 bases, V lost 4 bases, and 4 bases had no gene match. CDR3 amino acids: CASSRTGLNYGYTF. Here the CDR3 DNA reads TGCGCCAGCAGCAGGACAGGGCTCAACTATGGCTACACCTTC.

This clonotype was found a few times. The rearrangement joins TRBV3-1 to TRBJ1-5; D gene uncertain. V shed 5 bases and J shed 0 bases, with 8 bases lying between them. The CDR3 totals 14 residues. Per germline, CDR1 LGHDT and CDR2 YNNKEL (reference sequence). CDR3 residues: CASSTDHSNQPQHF. The CDR3 nucleotides are TGTGCCAGCAGCACCGACCATAGCAATCAGCCCCAGCATTTT. Full variable domain (remainder filled in from reference TRBV3-1 and TRBJ1-5): DTAVSQTPKYLVTQMGNDKSIKCEQNLGHDTMYWYKQDSKKFLKIMFSYNNKELIINETVPNRFSPKSPDKAHLNLHINSLELGDSAVYFCASSTDHSNQPQHFGDGTRLSIL.

J is TRBJ2-2 and V is TRBV7-2; TRBD2 aligns across 10 bases. With 5 bases clipped from V and 4 bases from J, the junction kept 10 bases outside the gene matches. The CDR3 contains 17 residues. Germline lookup yields CDR1 SGHTA and CDR2 FQGNSA. CDR3 sequence reads: CASSPRSSGSGTGELFF. CDR3 nucleotide sequence: TGTGCCAGCAGCCCCCGTTCTAGCGGGAGTGGCACCGGGGAGCTGTTTTTT. The full variable domain, its missing parts supplied by reference TRBV7-2 and TRBJ2-2, is GAGVSQSPSNKVTEKGKDVELRCDPISGHTALYWYRQSLGQGLEFLIYFQGNSAPDKSGLPSDRFSAERTGGSVSTLTIQRTQQEDSAVYLCASSPRSSGSGTGELFFGEGSRLTVL.

Only a few counts were recorded for this clonotype. V is TRBV20-1 and J is TRBJ1-1; 8 bases are a match to TRBD1. This CDR3 spans 11 amino acids. From germline, CDR1 is DFQATT and CDR2 SNEGSKA (reference sequence). The CDR3 sequence is CTQGANTEAFF. For the CDR3, the DNA is TGCACCCAGGGGGCGAACACTGAAGCTTTCTTT.

This clonotype appeared a few times. The chain combines TRBV7-2 with TRBJ1-3, with a possible D match to TRBD1 (6 bases). The germline V gene encodes CDR1 SGHTA and CDR2 FQGNSA. The CDR3 has 13 residues. The ends were cut back, 5 bases at V and 7 bases at J, with 12 bases in the middle. CDR3 sequence: CASSLGHTNTIYF. CDR3 bases: TGTGCCAGCAGCCTGGGACACACCAACACCATATATTTT.

The chain joins TRBV7-2 to TRBJ2-1; D is possibly TRBD1 or TRBD2 (7 bases each). The CDR3 length is 14 residues. Germline CDR1 is SGHTA and CDR2 is FQGNSA. The V and J ends lost 5 bases and 8 bases respectively, with 16 bases between them. The CDR3 protein is CASSPQGGCDEQFF. CDR3 in DNA: TGTGCCAGCAGCCCCCAGGGGGGGTGCGATGAGCAGTTCTTC.

The chain combines TRBV3-1 with TRBJ1-5, with D uncertain. This CDR3 is built from 15 residues. Germline CDR1 is LGHDT and CDR2 is YNNKEL (reference sequence). V was clipped by 2 bases and J by 7 bases, with 15 bases between them. CDR3 sequence (DNA): TGTGCCAGCAGCCAATTGATCGGGGTAGGACAGCCCCAGCATTTT. This encodes CASSQLIGVGQPQHF.

This clonotype has a count of ten or more. This rearrangement joins TRBV29-1 to TRBJ1-2, with TRBD1 matching 10 bases. The germline V gene encodes CDR1 SQVTM and CDR2 ANQGSEA. The J segment lost 6 bases and the V segment lost 7 bases, leaving 5 bases of the junction unmatched. This CDR3 has 12 amino acids. In nucleotides, the CDR3 is TGCAGCGGATGGGACAGGGGCCATGGCTACACCTTC. Translating gives CSGWDRGHGYTF.

This chain joins TRBV6-5 and TRBJ2-7; 9 positions match TRBD1. CDR1 is MNHEY and CDR2 is SVGAGI in the germline V gene. The CDR3 is 13 residues long. V dropped 3 bases and J dropped 5; count of bases not matched to a gene: 2. The CDR3: CASSYTGGNEQYF. In nucleotides, the CDR3 is TGTGCCAGCAGTTATACAGGGGGCAACGAGCAGTACTTC.

The V gene is TRBV28, the J gene TRBJ2-3, with 7 bases that match TRBD2. V lost 1 base and J lost 4; bases outside the gene matches: 11. Per germline, CDR1 MDHEN and CDR2 SYDVKM. The CDR3 spans 17 residues. This CDR3 is CASSLSGGGSRADTQYF. The CDR3 nucleotides read TGTGCCAGCAGTTTATCGGGAGGCGGGTCCCGGGCAGATACGCAGTATTTT.

The V call is TRBV20-1, the J call TRBJ2-7; 8 nucleotides line up with TRBD1. Germline CDR1 and CDR2: DFQATT and SNEGSKA (reference sequence). CDR3 length: 15 residues. V lost 2 bases and J lost 4; bases outside the gene matches: 10. In DNA, the CDR3 is TGCAGTGCTAGACCGGACAGGGAAAGTCGGTACGAGCAGTACTTC. Amino acids: CSARPDRESRYEQYF.

The chain recombines TRBV20-1 with TRBJ1-2, with 10 bases identical to TRBD1. The CDR3 loop spans 12 amino acids. Germline lookup yields CDR1 DFQATT and CDR2 SNEGSKA (reference sequence). V lost 6 bases and J lost 8; bases outside the gene matches: 6. CDR3 sequence: CSAWDRGKGYTF. The CDR3 DNA reads as TGCAGTGCCTGGGACAGGGGAAAAGGCTACACCTTC.

CDR3 amino acids: CASSLEPSGRPIYEQYF. The CDR3 DNA reads as TGCGCCAGCAGCTTGGAGCCTAGCGGGAGGCCGATCTACGAGCAGTACTTC. The rearrangement joins TRBV5-1 to TRBJ2-7, with 11 bases matching TRBD2. J gave up 3 bases and V 0 bases, and 8 bases lay outside the gene matches. The CDR3 has 17 amino acids. CDR1 and CDR2 from the germline V gene are SGHRS and YFSETQ.

V gene TRBV3-1 combines with J gene TRBJ2-7, with 8 nucleotides matching TRBD2. Trimming at V came to 3 bases and at J to 9 bases, leaving 1 base not matched to a gene. This CDR3 contains 11 residues. Germline-derived CDR1 and CDR2 are LGHDT and YNNKEL (reference sequence). The CDR3 DNA is TGTGCCAGCAGCCACGGGAGGGCGCAGTACTTC. It encodes CASSHGRAQYF.

A word on this clonotype: The germline gene is not matched at one end of the junction; a read error may be the cause. The V and J genes are TRBV19 and TRBJ1-5; D gene ambiguous. CDR3 size: 17 residues. Germline CDR1 LNHDA, CDR2 SQIVND (reference sequence). The DNA of the CDR3 is TGTACCAGTAGTACGCCTCTACACCTCTATAGCAATCAGCCCCAGCATTTT. As protein: CTSSTPLHLYSNQPQHF.

V usage is TRBV30 and J usage is TRBJ1-2; TRBD1 is a possible D gene (5 bases). Trimming removed 2 bases from V and 6 bases from J, with 10 bases in between. The CDR3 runs to 12 residues. The germline V gene has CDR1 GTSNPN and CDR2 SVGIG (reference sequence). Written as DNA, the CDR3 is TGTGCCTGGAGTATCCCGACAGATGGCTACACCTTC. Its protein product is CAWSIPTDGYTF.

V usage is TRBV28 and J usage is TRBJ2-1; D is possibly TRBD2 (6 bases). The length of the CDR3 is 12 residues. The germline V gene encodes CDR1 MDHEN and CDR2 SYDVKM. V was clipped by 2 bases and J by 12 bases, with 11 bases between them. The CDR3 DNA is TGTGCCAGCAGTTTAGGCGGGGCCTCGCAGTTCTTC. The encoded protein is CASSLGGASQFF.

This clonotype turned up a few times. The chain joins TRBV20-1 to TRBJ2-5, with 13 bases lining up with TRBD2. V lost 5 bases, J lost 4 bases, and 7 bases stayed unmatched. The V gene's germline CDR1 is DFQATT and CDR2 SNEGSKA (reference sequence). The CDR3 length is 15 residues. CDR3 in DNA: TGCAGTGCTGATACTAGCGGGGGGGCCGCAGAGACCCAGTACTTC. This gives the protein CSADTSGGAAETQYF.